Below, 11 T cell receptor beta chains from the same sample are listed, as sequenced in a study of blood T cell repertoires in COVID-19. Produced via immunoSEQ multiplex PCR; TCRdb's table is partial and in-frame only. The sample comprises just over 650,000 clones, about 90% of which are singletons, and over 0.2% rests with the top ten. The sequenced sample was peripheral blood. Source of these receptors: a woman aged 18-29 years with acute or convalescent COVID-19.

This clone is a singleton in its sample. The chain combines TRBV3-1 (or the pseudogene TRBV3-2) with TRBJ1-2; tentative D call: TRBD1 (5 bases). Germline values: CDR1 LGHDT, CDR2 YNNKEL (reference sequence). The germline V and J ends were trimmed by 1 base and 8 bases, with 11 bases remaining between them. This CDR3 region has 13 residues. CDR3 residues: CASSQARVDGYTF. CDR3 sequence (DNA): TGTGCCAGCAGCCAAGCCAGGGTGGACGGCTACACCTTC.

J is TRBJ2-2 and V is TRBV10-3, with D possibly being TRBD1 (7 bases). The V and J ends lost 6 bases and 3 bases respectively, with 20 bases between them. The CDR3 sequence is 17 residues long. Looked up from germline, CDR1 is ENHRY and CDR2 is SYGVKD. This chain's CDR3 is CAISRAVPRGDTGELFF. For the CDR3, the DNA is TGTGCCATCAGCCGAGCCGTCCCCAGGGGGGACACCGGGGAGCTGTTTTTT.

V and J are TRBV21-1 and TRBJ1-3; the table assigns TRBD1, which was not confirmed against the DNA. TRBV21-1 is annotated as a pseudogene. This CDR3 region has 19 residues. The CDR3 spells CASSNQRGHGGTNGNTIYF. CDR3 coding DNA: TGTGCCAGCAGCAACCAAAGGGGGCATGGAGGAACGAATGGAAACACCATATATTTT.

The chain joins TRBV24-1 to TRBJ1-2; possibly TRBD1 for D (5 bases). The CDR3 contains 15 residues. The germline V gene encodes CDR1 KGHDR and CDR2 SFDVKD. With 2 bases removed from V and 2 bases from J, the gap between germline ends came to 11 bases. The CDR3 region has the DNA TGTGCCACCAGTGATTCCCGGACACCGAACTATGGCTACACCTTC. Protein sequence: CATSDSRTPNYGYTF.

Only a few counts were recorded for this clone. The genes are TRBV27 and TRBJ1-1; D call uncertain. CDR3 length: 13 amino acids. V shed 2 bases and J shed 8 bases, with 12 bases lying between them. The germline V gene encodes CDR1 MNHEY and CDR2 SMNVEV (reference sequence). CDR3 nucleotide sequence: TGTGCCAGCAGTTTAAATCCCGCAGTCGAAGCTTTCTTT. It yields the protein CASSLNPAVEAFF.

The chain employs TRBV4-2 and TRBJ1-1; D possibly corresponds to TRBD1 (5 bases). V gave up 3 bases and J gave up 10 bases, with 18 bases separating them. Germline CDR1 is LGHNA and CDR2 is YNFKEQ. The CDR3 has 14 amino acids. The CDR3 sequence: CASSHEAGPYGAFF. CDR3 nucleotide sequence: TGTGCCAGCAGCCACGAGGCAGGGCCCTATGGAGCTTTCTTT.

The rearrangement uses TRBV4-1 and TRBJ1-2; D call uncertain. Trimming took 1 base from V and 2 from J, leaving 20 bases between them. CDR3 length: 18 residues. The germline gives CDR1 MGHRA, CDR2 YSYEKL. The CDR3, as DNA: TGCGCCAGCAGCCAAGGAACATACCAACCCTCACCCAACTATGGCTACACCTTC. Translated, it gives CASSQGTYQPSPNYGYTF.

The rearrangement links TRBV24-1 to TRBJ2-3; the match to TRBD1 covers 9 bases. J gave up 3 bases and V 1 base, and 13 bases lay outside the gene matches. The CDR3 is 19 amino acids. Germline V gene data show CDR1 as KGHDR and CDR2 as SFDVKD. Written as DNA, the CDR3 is TGTGCCACCAGTGATTTCGGACAGGGGAGGGGTCCTTTGACAGATACGCAGTATTTT. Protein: CATSDFGQGRGPLTDTQYF.

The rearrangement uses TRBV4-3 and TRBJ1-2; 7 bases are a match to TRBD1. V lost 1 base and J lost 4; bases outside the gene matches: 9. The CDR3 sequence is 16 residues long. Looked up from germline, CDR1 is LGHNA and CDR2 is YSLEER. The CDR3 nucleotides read TGCGCCAGCAGCCAAGGATCGGCAGGGGGAACCTATGGCTACACCTTC. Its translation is CASSQGSAGGTYGYTF.

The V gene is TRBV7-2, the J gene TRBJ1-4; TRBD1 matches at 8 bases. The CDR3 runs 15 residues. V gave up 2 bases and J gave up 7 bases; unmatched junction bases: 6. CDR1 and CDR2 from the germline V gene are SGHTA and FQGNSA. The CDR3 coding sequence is TGTGCCAGCAGCTTAATCGACAGGGGAGGTGAAAAACTGTTTTTT. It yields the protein CASSLIDRGGEKLFF.

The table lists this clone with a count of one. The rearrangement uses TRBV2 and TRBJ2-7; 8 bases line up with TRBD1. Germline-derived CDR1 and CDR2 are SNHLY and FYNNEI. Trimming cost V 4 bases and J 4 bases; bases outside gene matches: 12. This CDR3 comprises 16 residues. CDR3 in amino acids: CASSGYRGIRDYEQYF. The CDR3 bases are TGTGCCAGCAGTGGCTACAGGGGGATTAGAGATTACGAGCAGTACTTC.